The source of this T cell receptor beta chain is a study of T-cell memory formation after mild COVID-19. Study-wide background: Each donor largely had its own TCR clusters. Findings and caveats of the study: Clones that contracted from day 15 to 85 had balanced CD4/CD8; later expanders were CD4+ biased. Nothing showed for sure that second-wave clones peaking on day 37 were SARS-CoV-2 specific.

The CDR3 has 16 residues. Trimming at V came to 1 base and at J to 2 bases, leaving 4 bases not matched to a gene. Germline CDR1 LNHNV, CDR2 YYDKDF (reference sequence). This clonotype was recorded a few times. Antigen specificity is unknown. One entry per CDR3 protein results from TCRdb running MiXCR on the 5' RACE reads. The sample lists 250,000 to 300,000 distinct CDR3 sequences, around 15% occurring once. The clonotype comes from a man aged 18 to 35 who had mild COVID-19 (a few samples of this study predate the infection). Cell type and time point are not known. The sequencing input was PBMCs or a T cell subset sorted from them (not recorded which). The rearrangement links TRBV15 to TRBJ2-3; 9 bases map to TRBD2. The DNA of the CDR3 is TGTGCCACCAGCAGAGGACTAGCGGATCACACAGATACGCAGTATTTT. It codes for CATSRGLADHTDTQYF.